This entry concerns a single TCR beta chain. This clonotype was counted at least ten times. Its recognized antigen is unknown. No base-level quality is on record; no much larger clone is a single base apart. These data belong to a study of T cells in Graves' hyperthyroidism and ophthalmopathy (dated by TCRdb to between 2018 and 2021). Describing the broader study: Peripheral blood was collected at initial diagnosis, before any treatment. Prospective prediction of ophthalmopathy was tested in an independent validation cohort consisting of 18 to 20 hyperthyroidism patients and 17 patients who later progressed to ophthalmopathy. According to the paper, TCR Vbeta CDR3 sequencing was carried out on approximately 140 peripheral blood samples, which came from under 50 ophthalmopathy, 80 or so hyperthyroidism and 17 progressor patients. The 95 to 100 discovery patients were divided at random into training and test sets in a 7:3 ratio. TCR V-J signatures able to tell the groups apart were searched for in a discovery cohort of 90 to 100 patients, of whom 40 to 45 had Graves' ophthalmopathy and some 60 had stable Graves' hyperthyroidism. After blood sampling, hyperthyroidism patients were treated with methimazole at a starting dose of 30 mg daily, and ophthalmopathy patients were treated with high-dose intravenous methylprednisolone. Thyroid tissue and blood T-cell repertoires from roughly 6 Graves' hyperthyroidism patients were also compared in the study. Broad study findings and their caveats: No statistical method was used to set the sample size in advance, and investigators knew the group allocation. In cross-validation, a model built on a 13 V-J signature told ophthalmopathy apart from stable hyperthyroidism with 85% to 90% sensitivity and approximately 81% specificity, and in testing the same model reached 80%/75%. Most expanded thyroid clonotypes (frequency above 0.001) were also detected in blood, suggesting blood repertoires may reflect thyroid immune responses. During validation, the model predicted progression to ophthalmopathy a median of roughly 7.1 months ahead of onset, with just under 71% sensitivity and roughly 72% specificity.

Stable Graves' hyperthyroidism was defined as the absence of progression to ophthalmopathy over 18 months of follow-up. Hyperthyroidism patients were newly diagnosed, with disease duration under 2 months, and aged 18 to 65 years. Exclusion was applied to patients with uncontrolled infections, other autoimmune diseases, pregnancy or lactation. Diagnoses relied on clinical symptoms, serum thyroxine and TRAb, thyroid ultrasound and orbital computed tomography. PBMCs were isolated from approximately 10 ml of fresh peripheral blood by Ficoll-Paque density gradient centrifugation. Total RNA was extracted using Trizol reagent, and RNA quality was assessed on an Agilent 2100 Bioanalyzer. Including the terminal cysteine and phenylalanine, the CDR3 comprises 14 residues. Just the 42-base CDR3 DNA is kept, in frame starting at base 1. The germline V gene yields MNHNS for CDR1 and SASEGT for CDR2. V trim: 6 bases; J trim: 4 bases; unmatched bases: 7.

The TCR beta CDR3 regions were amplified from the RNA transcripts. The TCR CDR3 was subjected to a first round of RT-PCR using the HTBI primer set and the Qiagen OneStep RT-PCR kit. The libraries were constructed in a second round of multiplex PCR and then size-selected and purified. Paired-end sequencing of the libraries was performed with 100 bp reads on an Illumina HiSeq2000. On the authors' methods: SOAPnuke was used to process the raw data, with reads discarded if the reads contained adapters or uncalled bases, had a mean Phred below 15, or lacked an exact constant-primer or identifier match. COPE v1.2.5 was used to merge the high-quality paired reads, and each unique nucleotide sequence was defined as a clonotype. Clonotypes were aligned to IMGT TRBV, TRBD and TRBJ reference segments using MiTCR v1.1. The analysis was restricted to V-J combinations with a frequency above 0.0001, which together covered 99% to 99.2% of the repertoires. A TCS score was defined as the ratio between F50 (clonal expansion) and ExV (chaos), using BLOSUM62-based TCRdist between CDR3 peptides within each V-J. Welch's t-statistics and random forest reduced fewer than 550 V-J features to 13, which were used in a naive Bayes classifier (R e1071). In TCRdb, the public reads were trimmed at Q25 with fastp and aligned with MiXCR, with productive beta chains retained. Rows matching on CDR3 protein sequence are summarized as one entry with the most common DNA and genes. The V and J calls were determined by TCRdb, not by the authors. The table for this sample lists fewer than 850,000 distinct CDR3 sequences; 15% to 20% of them were counted only once. Roughly 16% of the sample rests with the top ten.

In this chain, TRBV6-1 is recombined with TRBJ1-2, with 8 junctional bases fitting TRBD1. This TCR was recovered from a man between 50 and 59 years old with Graves' hyperthyroidism. The specimen was blood. At the DNA level, the sequence is TGTGCCAGCAGGCAAAGAGACAGGGGCTATGGCTACACCTTC. Its amino acids are CASRQRDRGYGYTF.